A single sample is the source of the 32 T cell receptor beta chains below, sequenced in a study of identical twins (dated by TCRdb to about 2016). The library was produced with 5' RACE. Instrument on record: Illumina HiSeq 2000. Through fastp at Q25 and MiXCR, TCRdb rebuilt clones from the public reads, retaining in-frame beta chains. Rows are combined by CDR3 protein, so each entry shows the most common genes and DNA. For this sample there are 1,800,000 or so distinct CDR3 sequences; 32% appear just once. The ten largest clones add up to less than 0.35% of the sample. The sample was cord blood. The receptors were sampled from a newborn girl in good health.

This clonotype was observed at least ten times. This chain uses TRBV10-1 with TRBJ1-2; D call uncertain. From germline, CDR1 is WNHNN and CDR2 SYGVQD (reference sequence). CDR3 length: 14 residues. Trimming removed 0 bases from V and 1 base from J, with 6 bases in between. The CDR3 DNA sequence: TGCGCCAGCAGTGAGTCGGGCCTTAACTATGGCTACACCTTC. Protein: CASSESGLNYGYTF.

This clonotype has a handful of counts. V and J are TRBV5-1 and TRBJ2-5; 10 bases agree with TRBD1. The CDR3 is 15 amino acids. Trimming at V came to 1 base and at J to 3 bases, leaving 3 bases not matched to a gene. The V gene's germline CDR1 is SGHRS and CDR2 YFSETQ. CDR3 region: CASSLRGTGEETQYF. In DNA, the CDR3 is TGCGCCAGCAGCTTGCGCGGGACAGGGGAAGAGACCCAGTACTTC.

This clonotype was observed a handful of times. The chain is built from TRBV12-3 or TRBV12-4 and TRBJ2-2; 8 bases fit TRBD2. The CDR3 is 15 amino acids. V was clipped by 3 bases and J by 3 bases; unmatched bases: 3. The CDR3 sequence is CASSFGGADTGELFF. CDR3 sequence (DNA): TGTGCCAGCAGTTTCGGGGGGGCCGACACCGGGGAGCTGTTTTTT.

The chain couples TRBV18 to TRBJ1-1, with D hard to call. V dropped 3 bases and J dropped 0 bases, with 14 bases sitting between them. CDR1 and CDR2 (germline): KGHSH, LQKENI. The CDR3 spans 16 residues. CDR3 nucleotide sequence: TGTGCCAGCTCACCTCGCCCTTCTAGAGTGAACACTGAAGCTTTCTTT. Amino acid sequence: CASSPRPSRVNTEAFF.

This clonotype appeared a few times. Written as DNA, the CDR3 is TGTGCCAGCAGCCATGGTCCCAGCACCTACGAGCAGTACTTC. It encodes CASSHGPSTYEQYF. The chain couples TRBV3-1 to TRBJ2-7; D not resolved. There are 14 residues in the CDR3. V lost 3 bases and J 2 bases, leaving 11 bases between the germline ends. Germline CDR1 is LGHDT and CDR2 is YNNKEL (reference sequence).

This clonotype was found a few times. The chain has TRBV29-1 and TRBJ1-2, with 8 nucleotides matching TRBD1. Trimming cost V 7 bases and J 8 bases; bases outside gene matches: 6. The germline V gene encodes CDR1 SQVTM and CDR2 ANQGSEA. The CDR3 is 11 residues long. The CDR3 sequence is CSGRTGRGYTF. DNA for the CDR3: TGCAGCGGGCGGACAGGGCGGGGCTACACCTTC.

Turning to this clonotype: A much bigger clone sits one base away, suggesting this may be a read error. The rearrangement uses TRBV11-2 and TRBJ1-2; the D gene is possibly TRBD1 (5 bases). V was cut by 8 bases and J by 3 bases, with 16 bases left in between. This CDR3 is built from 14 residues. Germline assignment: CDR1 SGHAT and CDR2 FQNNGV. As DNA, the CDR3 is TGTGCCAGCGGCACGGGGTGGGGGGACTATGGCTACACCTTC. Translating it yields CASGTGWGDYGYTF.

The CDR3 loop is CASRTDQGGTDTQYF. Here the CDR3 DNA reads TGTGCCAGCAGGACCGATCAGGGGGGCACAGATACGCAGTATTTT. The V and J genes are TRBV28 and TRBJ2-3; 7 positions match TRBD1. The CDR3 is made up of 15 amino acids. In germline, CDR1 is MDHEN, CDR2 SYDVKM. V was pared by 6 bases and J by 1 base, with 7 bases of the junction left unmatched.

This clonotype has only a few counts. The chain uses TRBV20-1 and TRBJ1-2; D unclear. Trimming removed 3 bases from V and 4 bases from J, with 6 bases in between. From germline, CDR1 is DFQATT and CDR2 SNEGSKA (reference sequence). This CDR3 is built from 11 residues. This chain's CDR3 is CSASLPYGYTF. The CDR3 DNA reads TGCAGTGCTAGCCTGCCCTATGGCTACACCTTC.

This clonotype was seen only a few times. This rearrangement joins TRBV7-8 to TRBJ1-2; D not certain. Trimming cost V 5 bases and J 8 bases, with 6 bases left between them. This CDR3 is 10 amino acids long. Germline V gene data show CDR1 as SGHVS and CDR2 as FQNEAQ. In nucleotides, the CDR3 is TGTGCCAGCAGCCCTCAAGGCTACACCTTC. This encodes CASSPQGYTF.

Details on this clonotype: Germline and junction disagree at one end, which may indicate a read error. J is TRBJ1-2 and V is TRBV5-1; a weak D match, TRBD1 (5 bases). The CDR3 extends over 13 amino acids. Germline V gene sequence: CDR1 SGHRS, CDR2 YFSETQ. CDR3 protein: CASSLARAYGYIF. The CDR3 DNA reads TGCGCCAGCAGCTTGGCCAGGGCTTATGGCTACATCTTC.

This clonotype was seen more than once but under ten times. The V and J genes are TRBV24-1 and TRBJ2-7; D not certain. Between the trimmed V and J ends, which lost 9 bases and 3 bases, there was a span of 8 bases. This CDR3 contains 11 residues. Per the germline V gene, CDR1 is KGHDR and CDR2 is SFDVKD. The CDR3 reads CATHDGYEQYF. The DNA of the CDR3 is TGTGCCACCCACGACGGCTACGAGCAGTACTTC.

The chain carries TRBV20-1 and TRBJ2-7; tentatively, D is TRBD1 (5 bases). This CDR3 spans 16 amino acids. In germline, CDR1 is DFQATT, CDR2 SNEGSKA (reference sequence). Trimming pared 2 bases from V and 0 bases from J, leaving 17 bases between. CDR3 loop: CSARHPIRVSSYEQYF. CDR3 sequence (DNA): TGCAGTGCTAGACATCCAATCAGGGTTAGCTCCTACGAGCAGTACTTC.

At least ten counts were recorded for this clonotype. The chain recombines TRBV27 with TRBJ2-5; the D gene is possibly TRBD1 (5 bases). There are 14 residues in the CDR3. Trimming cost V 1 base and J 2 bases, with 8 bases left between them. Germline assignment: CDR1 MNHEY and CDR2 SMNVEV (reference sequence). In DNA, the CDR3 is TGTGCCAGCAGTTTATGGGCAGGGCAAGAGACCCAGTACTTC. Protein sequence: CASSLWAGQETQYF.

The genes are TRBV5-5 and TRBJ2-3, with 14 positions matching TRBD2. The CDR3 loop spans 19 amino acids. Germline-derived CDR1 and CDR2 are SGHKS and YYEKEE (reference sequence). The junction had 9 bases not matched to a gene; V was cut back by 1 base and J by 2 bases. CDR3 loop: CASSLIRTSGGPPTDTQYF. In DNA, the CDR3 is TGTGCCAGCAGCTTGATCAGGACTAGCGGGGGGCCCCCCACAGATACGCAGTATTTT.

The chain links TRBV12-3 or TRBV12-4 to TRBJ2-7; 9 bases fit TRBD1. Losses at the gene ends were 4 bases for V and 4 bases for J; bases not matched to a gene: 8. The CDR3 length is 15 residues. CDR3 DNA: TGTGCCAGCAGTTCCCGACCGGGACAGGGTTACGAGCAGTACTTC. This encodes CASSSRPGQGYEQYF.

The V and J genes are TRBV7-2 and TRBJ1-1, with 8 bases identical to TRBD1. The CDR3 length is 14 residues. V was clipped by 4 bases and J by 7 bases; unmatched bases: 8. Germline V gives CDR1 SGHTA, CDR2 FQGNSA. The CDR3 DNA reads TGTGCCAGCAGCTCAAGACAGGGGTTAGGTGAAGCTTTCTTT. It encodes CASSSRQGLGEAFF. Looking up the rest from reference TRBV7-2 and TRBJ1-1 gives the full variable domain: GAGVSQSPSNKVTEKGKDVELRCDPISGHTALYWYRQSLGQGLEFLIYFQGNSAPDKSGLPSDRFSAERTGGSVSTLTIQRTQQEDSAVYLCASSSRQGLGEAFFGQGTRLTVV.

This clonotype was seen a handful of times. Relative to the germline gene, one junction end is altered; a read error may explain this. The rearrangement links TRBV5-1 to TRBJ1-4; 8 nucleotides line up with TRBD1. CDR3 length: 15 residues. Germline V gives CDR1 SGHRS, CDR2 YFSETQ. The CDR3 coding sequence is TGTGCCAGCAGTCTCCGGACAGGGCTTAATGAAAAACTGTTTTTT. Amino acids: CASSLRTGLNEKLFF.

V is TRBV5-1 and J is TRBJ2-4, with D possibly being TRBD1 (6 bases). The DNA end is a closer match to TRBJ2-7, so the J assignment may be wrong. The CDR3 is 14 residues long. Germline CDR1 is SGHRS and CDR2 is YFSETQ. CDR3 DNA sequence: TGCGCCAGCAGCTCACAGGGATCATACTACGAGCAGTACTTC. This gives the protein CASSSQGSYYEQYF.

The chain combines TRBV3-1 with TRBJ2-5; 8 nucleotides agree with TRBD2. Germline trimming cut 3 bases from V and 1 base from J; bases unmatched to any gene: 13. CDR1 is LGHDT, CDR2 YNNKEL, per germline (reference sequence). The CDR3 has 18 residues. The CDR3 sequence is CASSHHLGLAGSQETQYF. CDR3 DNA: TGTGCCAGCAGCCACCACCTGGGGCTAGCGGGCTCCCAAGAGACCCAGTACTTC.

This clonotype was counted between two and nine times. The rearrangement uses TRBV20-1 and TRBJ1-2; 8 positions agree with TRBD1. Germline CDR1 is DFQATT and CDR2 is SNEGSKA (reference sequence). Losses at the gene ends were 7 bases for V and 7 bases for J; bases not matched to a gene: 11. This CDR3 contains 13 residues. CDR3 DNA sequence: TGCAGTGTTGAGCCACGGACAGGGCTTGGCTACACCTTC. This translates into CSVEPRTGLGYTF.

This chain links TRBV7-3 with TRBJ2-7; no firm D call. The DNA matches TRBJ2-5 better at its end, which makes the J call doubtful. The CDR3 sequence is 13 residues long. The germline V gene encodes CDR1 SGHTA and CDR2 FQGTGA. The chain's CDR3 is CASSLSPVETQYF. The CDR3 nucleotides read TGTGCCAGCAGCCTTTCCCCTGTGGAGACCCAGTACTTC.

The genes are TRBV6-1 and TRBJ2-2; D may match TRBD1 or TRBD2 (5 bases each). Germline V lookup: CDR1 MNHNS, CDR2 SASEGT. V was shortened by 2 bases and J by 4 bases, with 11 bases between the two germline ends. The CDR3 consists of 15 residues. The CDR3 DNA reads TGTGCCAGCAGTGAACCGGGACGGCGCACCGGGGAGCTGTTTTTT. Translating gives CASSEPGRRTGELFF.

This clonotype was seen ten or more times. In nucleotides, the CDR3 is TGCAGTGCTAGAGACCAGGGGGTGCACGAGCAGTACTTC. Translated, it gives CSARDQGVHEQYF. V is TRBV20-1 and J is TRBJ2-7, with TRBD1 identical over 7 bases. CDR1 and CDR2 from the germline V gene are DFQATT and SNEGSKA (reference sequence). CDR3 length: 13 amino acids. V shed 0 bases and J 5 bases; nucleotides not matched to a gene: 4.

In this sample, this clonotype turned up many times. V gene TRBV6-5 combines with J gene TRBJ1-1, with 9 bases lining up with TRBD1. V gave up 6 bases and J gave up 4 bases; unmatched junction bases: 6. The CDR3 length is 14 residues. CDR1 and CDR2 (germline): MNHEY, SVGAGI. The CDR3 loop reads CASRYRGLGTEAFF. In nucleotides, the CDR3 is TGTGCCAGCAGGTACAGGGGGCTTGGCACTGAAGCTTTCTTT.

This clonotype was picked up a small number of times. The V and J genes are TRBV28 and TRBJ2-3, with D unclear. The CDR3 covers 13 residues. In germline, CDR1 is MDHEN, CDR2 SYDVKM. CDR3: CASDTYSADTQYF. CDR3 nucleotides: TGTGCTTCCGACACATACAGCGCAGATACGCAGTATTTT. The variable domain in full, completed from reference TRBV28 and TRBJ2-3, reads DVKVTQSSRYLVKRTGEKVFLECVQDMDHENMFWYRQDPGLGLRLIYFSYDVKMKEKGDIPEGYSVSREKKERFSLILESASTNQTSMYLCASDTYSADTQYFGPGTRLTVL.

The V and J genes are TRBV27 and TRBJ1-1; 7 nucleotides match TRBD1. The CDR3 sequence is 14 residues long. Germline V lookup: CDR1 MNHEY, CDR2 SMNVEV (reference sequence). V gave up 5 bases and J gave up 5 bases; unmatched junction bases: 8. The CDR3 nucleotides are TGTGCCAGCAGTAGACAGGGTAGGGCAACTGAAGCTTTCTTT. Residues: CASSRQGRATEAFF.

The CDR3 spells CASSLIFLDTEAFF. In DNA, the CDR3 is TGTGCCAGCAGTTTAATCTTTTTGGACACTGAAGCTTTCTTT. This rearrangement joins TRBV12-3 or TRBV12-4 to TRBJ1-1, with D unresolved. The CDR3 is 14 residues long. Trimming stripped 2 bases from V and 3 bases from J, with 10 bases between.

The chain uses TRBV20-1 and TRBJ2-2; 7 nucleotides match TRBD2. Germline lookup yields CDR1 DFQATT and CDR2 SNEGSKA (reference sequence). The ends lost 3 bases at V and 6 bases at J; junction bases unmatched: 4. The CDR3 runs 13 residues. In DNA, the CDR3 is TGCAGTGCTAGGCGGACTAGAGCCGGGGAGCTGTTTTTT. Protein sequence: CSARRTRAGELFF.

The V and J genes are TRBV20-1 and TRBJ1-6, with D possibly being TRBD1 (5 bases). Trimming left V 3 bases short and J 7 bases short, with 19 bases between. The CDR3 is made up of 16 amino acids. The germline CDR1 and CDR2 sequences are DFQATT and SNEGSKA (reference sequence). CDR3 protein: CSASGVAQVINSPLHF. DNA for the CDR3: TGCAGTGCTAGCGGCGTGGCACAGGTGATAAATTCACCCCTCCACTTT.

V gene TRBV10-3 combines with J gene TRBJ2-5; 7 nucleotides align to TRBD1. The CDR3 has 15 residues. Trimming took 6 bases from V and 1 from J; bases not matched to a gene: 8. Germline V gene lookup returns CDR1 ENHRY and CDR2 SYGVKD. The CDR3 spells CAISGMTGLQETQYF. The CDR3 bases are TGTGCCATCAGCGGAATGACAGGGCTCCAAGAGACCCAGTACTTC.

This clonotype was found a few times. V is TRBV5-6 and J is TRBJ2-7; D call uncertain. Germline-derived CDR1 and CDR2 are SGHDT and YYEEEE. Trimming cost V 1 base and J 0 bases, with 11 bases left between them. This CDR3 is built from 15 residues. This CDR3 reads CASSLRRFRSYEQYF. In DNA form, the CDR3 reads TGTGCCAGCAGCTTGAGACGGTTTCGCTCCTACGAGCAGTACTTC. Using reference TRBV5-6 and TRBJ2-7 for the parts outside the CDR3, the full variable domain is DAGVTQSPTHLIKTRGQQVTLRCSPKSGHDTVSWYQQALGQGPQFIFQYYEEEERQRGNFPDRFSGHQFPNYSSELNVNALLLGDSALYLCASSLRRFRSYEQYFGPGTRLTVT.